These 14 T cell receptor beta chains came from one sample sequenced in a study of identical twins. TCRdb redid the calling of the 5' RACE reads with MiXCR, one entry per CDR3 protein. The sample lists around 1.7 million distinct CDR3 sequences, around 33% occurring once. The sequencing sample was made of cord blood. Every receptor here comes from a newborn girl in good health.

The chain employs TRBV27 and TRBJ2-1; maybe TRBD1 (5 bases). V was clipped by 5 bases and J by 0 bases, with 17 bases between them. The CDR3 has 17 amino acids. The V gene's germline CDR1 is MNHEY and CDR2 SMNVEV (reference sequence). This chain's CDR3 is CASSPSPTESSYNEQFF. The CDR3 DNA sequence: TGTGCCAGCAGTCCATCCCCGACAGAAAGCTCCTACAATGAGCAGTTCTTC.

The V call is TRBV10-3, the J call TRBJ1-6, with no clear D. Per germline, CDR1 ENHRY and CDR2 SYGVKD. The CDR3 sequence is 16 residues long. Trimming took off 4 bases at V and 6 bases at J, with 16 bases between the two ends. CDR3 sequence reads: CAISGGQPVLNSPLHF. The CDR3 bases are TGTGCCATCAGTGGCGGGCAACCGGTCCTTAATTCACCCCTCCACTTT.

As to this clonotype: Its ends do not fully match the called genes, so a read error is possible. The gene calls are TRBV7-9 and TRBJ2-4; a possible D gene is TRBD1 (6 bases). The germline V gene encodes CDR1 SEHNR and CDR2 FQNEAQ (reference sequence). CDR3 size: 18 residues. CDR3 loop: CASNLADRSYLAKNIQYF. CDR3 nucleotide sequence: TGTGCCAGCAACTTAGCCGACAGGAGTTACCTAGCCAAAAACATTCAGTACTTC.

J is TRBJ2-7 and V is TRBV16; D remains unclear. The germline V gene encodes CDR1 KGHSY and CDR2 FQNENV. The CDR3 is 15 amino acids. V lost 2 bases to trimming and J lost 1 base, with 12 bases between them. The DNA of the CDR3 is TGTGCCAGCAGCCAACTAGGAGTGGGTTCCTACGAGCAGTACTTC. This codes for CASSQLGVGSYEQYF.

The CDR3 region has the DNA TGTGCCAGCAGTTTAGCTTCGGCGGCTTCTAATGAAAAACTGTTTTTT. Protein sequence: CASSLASAASNEKLFF. The rearrangement links TRBV27 to TRBJ1-4; D call uncertain. V lost 2 bases and J lost 3, with 13 bases in between. Germline V gene lookup returns CDR1 MNHEY and CDR2 SMNVEV (reference sequence). CDR3 length: 16 amino acids.

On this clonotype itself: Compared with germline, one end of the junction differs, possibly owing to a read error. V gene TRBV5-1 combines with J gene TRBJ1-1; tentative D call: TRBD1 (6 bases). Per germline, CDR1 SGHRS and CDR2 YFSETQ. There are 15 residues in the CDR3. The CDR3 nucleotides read TGCGCCAGCAGCTTGGATCCAGGGGTGAACACTGGAGCTTTCTTT. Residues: CASSLDPGVNTGAFF.

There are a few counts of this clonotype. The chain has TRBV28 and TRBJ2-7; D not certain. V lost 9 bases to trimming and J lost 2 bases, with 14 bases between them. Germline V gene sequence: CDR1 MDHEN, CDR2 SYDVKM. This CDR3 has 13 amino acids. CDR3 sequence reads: CASELIGTYEQYF. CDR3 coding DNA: TGTGCCAGTGAATTGATTGGAACCTACGAGCAGTACTTC.

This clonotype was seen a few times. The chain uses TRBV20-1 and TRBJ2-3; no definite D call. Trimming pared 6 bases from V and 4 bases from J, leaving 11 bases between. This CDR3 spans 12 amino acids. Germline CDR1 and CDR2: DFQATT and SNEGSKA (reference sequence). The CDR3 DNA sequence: TGCAGTGCCCTCACGGCAGCAGATACGCAGTATTTT. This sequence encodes CSALTAADTQYF.

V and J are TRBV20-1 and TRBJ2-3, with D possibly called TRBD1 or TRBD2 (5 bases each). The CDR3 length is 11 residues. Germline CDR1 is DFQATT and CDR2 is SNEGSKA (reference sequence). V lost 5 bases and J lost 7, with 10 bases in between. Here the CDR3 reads CSAGDRNTQYF. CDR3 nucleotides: TGCAGTGCTGGGGACCGCAATACGCAGTATTTT.

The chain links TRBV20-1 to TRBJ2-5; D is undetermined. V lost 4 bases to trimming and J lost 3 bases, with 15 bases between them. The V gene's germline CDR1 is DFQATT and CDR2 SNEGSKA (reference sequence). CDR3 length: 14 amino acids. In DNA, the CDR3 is TGCAGTGCTACCCCCAAGGCCAGAAAAGAGACCCAGTACTTC. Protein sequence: CSATPKARKETQYF.

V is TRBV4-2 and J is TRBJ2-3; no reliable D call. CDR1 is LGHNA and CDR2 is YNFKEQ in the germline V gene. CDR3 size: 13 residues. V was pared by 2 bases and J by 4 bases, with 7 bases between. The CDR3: CASSQTRPDTQYF. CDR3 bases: TGTGCCAGCAGCCAAACGCGGCCAGATACGCAGTATTTT.

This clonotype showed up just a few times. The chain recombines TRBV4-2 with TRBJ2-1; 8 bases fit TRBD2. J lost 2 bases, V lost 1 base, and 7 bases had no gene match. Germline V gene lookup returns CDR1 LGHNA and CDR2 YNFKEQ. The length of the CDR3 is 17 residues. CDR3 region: CASSQGTRGGTYNEQFF. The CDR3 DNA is TGTGCCAGCAGCCAAGGGACCCGGGGGGGCACCTACAATGAGCAGTTCTTC.

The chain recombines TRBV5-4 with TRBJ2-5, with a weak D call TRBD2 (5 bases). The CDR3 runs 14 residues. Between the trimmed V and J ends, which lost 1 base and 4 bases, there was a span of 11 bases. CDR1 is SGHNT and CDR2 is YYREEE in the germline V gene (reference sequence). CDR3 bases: TGTGCCAGCAGCTTGATAGGTGAGGGAGAGACCCAGTACTTC. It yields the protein CASSLIGEGETQYF. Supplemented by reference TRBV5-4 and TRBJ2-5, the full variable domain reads ETGVTQSPTHLIKTRGQQVTLRCSSQSGHNTVSWYQQALGQGPQFIFQYYREEENGRGNFPPRFSGLQFPNYSSELNVNALELDDSALYLCASSLIGEGETQYFGPGTRLLVL.

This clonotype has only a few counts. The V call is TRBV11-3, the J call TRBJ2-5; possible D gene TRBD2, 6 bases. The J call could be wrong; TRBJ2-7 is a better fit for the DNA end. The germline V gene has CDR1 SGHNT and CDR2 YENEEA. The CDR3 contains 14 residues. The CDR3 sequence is CASSPGLWDHEQYF. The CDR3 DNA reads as TGTGCCAGCAGCCCGGGACTTTGGGACCACGAGCAGTACTTC.